This T cell receptor beta chain was found in a study of T cell responses to AZD1222 COVID-19 vaccine. Study overall: The study pooled second doses at about 4 or about 12 weeks. Study-level points and caveats: Nearly half of spike-specific TCRs reportedly target variant regions that are unmutated in the B.1.351 and B.1.1.7 variants. Recipients of two AZD1222 doses showed rising Spike-specific TCR breadth and depth.

Comments on this clone: Its antigen is still unknown.

The CDR3 covers 16 residues. V was clipped by 3 bases and J by 4 bases, with 17 bases between them. Germline values: CDR1 MDHEN, CDR2 SYDVKM. Sequencing was performed with immunoSEQ multiplex PCR; in TCRdb, only in-frame clones are kept and a portion is missing. The sample has roughly 150,000 clones; approximately 90% are singletons. The chain has TRBV28 and TRBJ2-3, with D perhaps given as TRBD1 or TRBD2 (5 bases each). Specimen: peripheral blood, collected on day 0 of AZD1222 vaccination. The receptor comes from an adult in good health. In DNA, the CDR3 is TGTGCCAGCAGTTTTGGACGAGCCATGGGACCAGATACGCAGTATTTT. Its protein product is CASSFGRAMGPDTQYF.